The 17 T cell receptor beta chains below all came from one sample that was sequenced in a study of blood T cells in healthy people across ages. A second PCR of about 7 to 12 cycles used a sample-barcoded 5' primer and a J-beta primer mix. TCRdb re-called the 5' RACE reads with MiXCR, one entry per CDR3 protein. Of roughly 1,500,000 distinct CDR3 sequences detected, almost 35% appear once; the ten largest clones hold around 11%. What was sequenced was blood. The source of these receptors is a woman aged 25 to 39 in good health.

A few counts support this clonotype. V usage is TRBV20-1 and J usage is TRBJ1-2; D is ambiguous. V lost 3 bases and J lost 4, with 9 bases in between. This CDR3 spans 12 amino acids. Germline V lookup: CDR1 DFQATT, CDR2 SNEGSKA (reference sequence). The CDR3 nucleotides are TGCAGTGCTAGTCCGGGTAGCTATGGCTACACCTTC. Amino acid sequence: CSASPGSYGYTF.

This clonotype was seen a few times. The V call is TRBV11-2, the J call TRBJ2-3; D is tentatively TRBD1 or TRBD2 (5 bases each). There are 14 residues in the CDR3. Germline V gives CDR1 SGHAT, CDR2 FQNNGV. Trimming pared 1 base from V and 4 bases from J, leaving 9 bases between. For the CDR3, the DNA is TGTGCCAGCAGCTTAGTTTCGGGGCCAGATACGCAGTATTTT. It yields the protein CASSLVSGPDTQYF.

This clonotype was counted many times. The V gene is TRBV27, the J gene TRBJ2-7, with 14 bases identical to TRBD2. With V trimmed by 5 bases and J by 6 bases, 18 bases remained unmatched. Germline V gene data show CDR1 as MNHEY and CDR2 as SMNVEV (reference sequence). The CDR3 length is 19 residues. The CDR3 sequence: CASSPIPVGTSGRQGEQYF. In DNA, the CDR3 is TGTGCCAGCAGTCCCATTCCTGTGGGGACTAGCGGGAGACAGGGCGAGCAGTACTTC.

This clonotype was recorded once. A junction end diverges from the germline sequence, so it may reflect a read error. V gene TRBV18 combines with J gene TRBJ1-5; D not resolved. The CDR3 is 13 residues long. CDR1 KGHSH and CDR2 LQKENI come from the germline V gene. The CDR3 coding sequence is TGTACCAGCTCACCCGATAACAATCAGCCCCAGCATTTT. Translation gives CTSSPDNNQPQHF. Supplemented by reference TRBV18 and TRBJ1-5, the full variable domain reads NAGVMQNPRHLVRRRGQEARLRCSPMKGHSHVYWYRQLPEEGLKFMVYLQKENIIDESGMPKERFSAEFPKEGPSILRIQQVVRGDSAAYFCTSSPDNNQPQHFGDGTRLSIL.

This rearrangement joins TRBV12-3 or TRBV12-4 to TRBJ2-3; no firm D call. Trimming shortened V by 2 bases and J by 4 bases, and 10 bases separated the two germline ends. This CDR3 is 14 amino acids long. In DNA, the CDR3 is TGTGCCAGCAGTTTAACAGTAACCGCAGATACGCAGTATTTT. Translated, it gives CASSLTVTADTQYF.

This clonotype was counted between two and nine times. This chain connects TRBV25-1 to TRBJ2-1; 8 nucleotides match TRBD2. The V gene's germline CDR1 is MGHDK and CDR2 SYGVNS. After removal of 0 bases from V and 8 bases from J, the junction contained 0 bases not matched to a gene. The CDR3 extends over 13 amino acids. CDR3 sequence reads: CASSEYGGDEQFF. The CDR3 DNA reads TGTGCCAGCAGTGAATACGGGGGGGATGAGCAGTTCTTC.

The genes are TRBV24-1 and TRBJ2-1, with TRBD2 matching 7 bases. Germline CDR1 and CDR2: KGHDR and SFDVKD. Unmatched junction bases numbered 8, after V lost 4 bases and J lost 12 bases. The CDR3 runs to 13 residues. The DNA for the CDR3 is TGTGCCACCAGTGACCCAGGACTAGTTGGGCAGTTCTTC. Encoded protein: CATSDPGLVGQFF.

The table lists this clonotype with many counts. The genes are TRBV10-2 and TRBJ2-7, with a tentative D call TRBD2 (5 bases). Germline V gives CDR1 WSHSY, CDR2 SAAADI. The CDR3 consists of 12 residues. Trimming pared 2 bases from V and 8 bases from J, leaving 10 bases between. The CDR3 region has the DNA TGCGCCAGCAGTGAGGCAGGAGGACAGCAGTACTTC. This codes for CASSEAGGQQYF.

DNA of the CDR3: TGCAGTGGGCGGACAGACATGAACACTGAAGCTTTCTTT. It specifies CSGRTDMNTEAFF. The rearrangement uses TRBV20-1 and TRBJ1-1; a possible D gene is TRBD1 (6 bases). There are 13 residues in the CDR3. The germline V gene has CDR1 DFQATT and CDR2 SNEGSKA (reference sequence). V lost 7 bases, J lost 0 bases, and 12 bases lay in between.

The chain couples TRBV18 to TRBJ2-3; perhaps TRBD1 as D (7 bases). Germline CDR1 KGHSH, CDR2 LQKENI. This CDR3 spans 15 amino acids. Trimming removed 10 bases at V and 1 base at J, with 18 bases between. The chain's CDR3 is CATEEGDSGTDTQYF. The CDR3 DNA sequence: TGTGCCACCGAGGAGGGGGACAGCGGCACAGATACGCAGTATTTT.

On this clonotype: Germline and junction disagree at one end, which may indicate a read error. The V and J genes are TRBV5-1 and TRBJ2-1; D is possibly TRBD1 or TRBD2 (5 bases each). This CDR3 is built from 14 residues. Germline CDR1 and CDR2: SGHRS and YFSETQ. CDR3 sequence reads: CASRRDRSYDEQFF. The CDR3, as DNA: TGCGCCAGCAGAAGGGACCGCTCCTACGATGAGCAGTTCTTC.

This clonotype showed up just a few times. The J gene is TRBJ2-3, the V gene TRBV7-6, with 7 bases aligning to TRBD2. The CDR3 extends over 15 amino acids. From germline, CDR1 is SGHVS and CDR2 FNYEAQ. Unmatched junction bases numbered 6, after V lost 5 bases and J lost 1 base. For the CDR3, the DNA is TGTGCCAGCAGCATACAGCTAGCGGGCACAGATACGCAGTATTTT. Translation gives CASSIQLAGTDTQYF. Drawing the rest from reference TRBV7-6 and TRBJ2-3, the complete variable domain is GAGVSQSPRYKVTKRGQDVALRCDPISGHVSLYWYRQALGQGPEFLTYFNYEAQQDKSGLPNDRFSAERPEGSISTLTIQRTEQRDSAMYRCASSIQLAGTDTQYFGPGTRLTVL.

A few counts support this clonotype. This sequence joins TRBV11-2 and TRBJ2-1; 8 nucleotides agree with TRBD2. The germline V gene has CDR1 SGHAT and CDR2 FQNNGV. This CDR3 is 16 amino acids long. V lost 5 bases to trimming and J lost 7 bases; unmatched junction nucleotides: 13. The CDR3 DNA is TGTGCCAGCAGCCAGCTTACCCCGGGAGGGCCGAATGAGCAGTTCTTC. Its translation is CASSQLTPGGPNEQFF.

Here the CDR3 reads CSARPLGLGQGGQPQHF. Written as DNA, the CDR3 is TGCAGTGCTAGGCCCCTCGGGTTGGGTCAGGGAGGACAGCCCCAGCATTTT. The chain has TRBV20-1 and TRBJ1-5, with D possibly being TRBD1 (5 bases). In germline, CDR1 is DFQATT, CDR2 SNEGSKA (reference sequence). CDR3 length equals 17 residues. V lost 3 bases and J 7 bases, leaving 25 bases between the germline ends.

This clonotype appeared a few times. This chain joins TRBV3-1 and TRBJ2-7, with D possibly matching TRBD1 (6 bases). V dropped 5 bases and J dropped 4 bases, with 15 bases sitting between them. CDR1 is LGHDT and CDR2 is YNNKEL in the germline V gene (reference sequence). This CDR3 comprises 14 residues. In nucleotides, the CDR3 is TGTGCCAGCAGCTTGGATGGACAGTTATACGAGCAGTACTTC. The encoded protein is CASSLDGQLYEQYF.

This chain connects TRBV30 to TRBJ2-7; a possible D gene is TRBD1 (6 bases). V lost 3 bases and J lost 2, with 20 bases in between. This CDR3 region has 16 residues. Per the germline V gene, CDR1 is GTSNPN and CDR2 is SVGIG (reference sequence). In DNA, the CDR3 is TGTGCCTGGAGGAGCTCACAGGGATTACATCCCTACGAGCAGTACTTC. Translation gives CAWRSSQGLHPYEQYF.

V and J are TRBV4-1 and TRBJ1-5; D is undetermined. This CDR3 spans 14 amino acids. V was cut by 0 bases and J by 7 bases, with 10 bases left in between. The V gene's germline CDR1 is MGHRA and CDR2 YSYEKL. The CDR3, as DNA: TGCGCCAGCAGCCAAGATTTACCTTTACAGCCCCAGCATTTT. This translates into CASSQDLPLQPQHF.